These T cell receptor beta chains were read from a single sample in a study of cytomegalovirus exposure and HLA in healthy donors. This table comes from immunoSEQ multiplex PCR, and its TCRdb copy is limited to in-frame clones, with some not included. Of about 160,000 clones listed, around 80% are singletons. The sequenced sample was PBMCs. These receptors all stem from a middle-aged woman in good health and CMV-seronegative. Each CDR3 is given with its conserved first and last residue. D genes are given only for firm matches. Clone size is given for some rows only: seen once, a few or many times, or a class if the clone is expanded.

D	J	V	size	DNA	CDR3
-	TRBJ2-5	TRBV29-1	once	TGCAGCGTTCGCGTTACAGTCCAAGAGACCCAGTACTTC	CSVRVTVQETQYF
TRBD1	TRBJ2-7	TRBV5-6	-	TGTGCCAGCAGCCCGCCTAGGACAGGGTACTACGAGCAGTACTTC	CASSPPRTGYYEQYF
TRBD1	TRBJ1-2	TRBV6-1	-	TGTGCCAGCAGTGACGAGACAGGGTGGGGCTATGGCTACACCTTC	CASSDETGWGYGYTF
-	TRBJ2-2	TRBV5-1	-	TGCGCCAGCAGCCAATCTAGCACCGGGGAGCTGTTTTTT	CASSQSSTGELFF
TRBD2	TRBJ2-2	TRBV25-1	-	TGTGCCAGCATGTCCTATAGCGGGAGGGCCAAAACCGGGGAGCTGTTTTTT	CASMSYSGRAKTGELFF
-	TRBJ2-5	TRBV7-8	-	TGTGCCAGCAGCCCCGATAGACTTCTAGTTCGGGAGACCCAGTACTTC	CASSPDRLLVRETQYF
TRBD1	TRBJ1-5	TRBV16	once	TGTGCCAGCAGCCAAGAAGGACAGGGAAATCAGCCCCAGCATTTT	CASSQEGQGNQPQHF
-	TRBJ1-2	TRBV19	-	TGTGCCAGTAGTCCCCAGACAGGAGTCTATGGCTACACCTTC	CASSPQTGVYGYTF
TRBD1	TRBJ2-5	TRBV18	-	TGTGCCAGCTCACCAGCGCCGGGGACAGGCGCGGAGACCCAGTACTTC	CASSPAPGTGAETQYF
TRBD1	TRBJ2-7	TRBV5-6	-	TGTGCCAGCAGCTTGGCCACGGACAGGGAGGCGGACGAGCAGTACTTC	CASSLATDREADEQYF
TRBD1	TRBJ2-7	TRBV6-1	-	TGTGCCAGCAGAAGGACAGGGGGCGTTCTCGAGCAGTACTTC	CASRRTGGVLEQYF
-	TRBJ2-7	TRBV10-3	-	TGTGCCATCAGTGACTCTGCACGGGACAACTACGAGCAGTACTTC	CAISDSARDNYEQYF
TRBD1	TRBJ1-5	TRBV7-8	-	TGTGCCAGCAGCCGGACCGGGACAGACAATCAGCCCCAGCATTTT	CASSRTGTDNQPQHF
TRBD2	TRBJ2-2	TRBV7-7	-	TGTGCTAGCAGCGGCGGACTAGCTGCCGGGGAGCTGTTTTTT	CASSGGLAAGELFF
-	TRBJ2-7	TRBV30	-	TGTGCCTGGAGAGGGGATTCCTACGAGCAGTACTTC	CAWRGDSYEQYF
TRBD2	TRBJ2-1	TRBV5-1	-	TGCGCCAGCAGCTTATCACTAGCGGAGAGGAATGAGCAGTTCTTC	CASSLSLAERNEQFF
TRBD2	TRBJ2-1	TRBV5-1	-	TGCGCCAGCAGCTTGAGGCGGGAGTCCAAGGGTGAGCAGTTCTTC	CASSLRRESKGEQFF
-	TRBJ2-5	TRBV30	-	TGTGCCTGGAGAGGGGGACAAGTGACCCAGTACTTC	CAWRGGQVTQYF
-	TRBJ2-3	TRBV30	-	TGTGCCTGGAGTCAAGGATCAGGGGCAGATACGCAGTATTTT	CAWSQGSGADTQYF
-	TRBJ1-1	TRBV29-1	-	TGCAGCGTAAGAATCGCGATCCCCGGCGGGCCTGAAGCTTTCTTT	CSVRIAIPGGPEAFF
-	TRBJ2-7	TRBV15	-	TGTGCCACCAGCAGAGATAGGGGCGAGCAGTACTTC	CATSRDRGEQYF
TRBD2	TRBJ2-1	TRBV5-4	-	TGTGCCAGCAGCTTGTTTACTAGCGGGAGCTGGGGTGAGCAGTTCTTC	CASSLFTSGSWGEQFF
TRBD1	TRBJ1-1	TRBV28	-	TGTGCCAGCAGTCCCCCGGGACAGAGGACCACAGGAGCTTTCTTT	CASSPPGQRTTGAFF
-	TRBJ1-1	TRBV30	-	TGTGCCTGGAGTCCCGGCAGGGTCGACACTGAAGCTTTCTTT	CAWSPGRVDTEAFF
TRBD2	TRBJ2-5	TRBV5-6	-	TGTGCCAGCAGCTCCGGACTAGCGGCCGAAAGAGGGACCCAGTACTTC	CASSSGLAAERGTQYF
TRBD2	TRBJ2-1	TRBV15	-	TGTGCCACCAGCAGAGGAGGGGGTACTAGCGGGATGGAGCAGTTCTTC	CATSRGGGTSGMEQFF
TRBD2	TRBJ2-1	TRBV19	many	TGTGCCAGTCTAGCGGGAGAACGATACAATGAGCAGTTCTTC	CASLAGERYNEQFF
-	TRBJ1-1	TRBV18	few	TGTGCCAGCTCCCGCGGGACGGAGAACACTGAAGCTTTCTTT	CASSRGTENTEAFF
-	TRBJ1-1	TRBV2	few	TGTGCCAGCACCGATCTGGGGGGGGACACTGAAGCTTTCTTT	CASTDLGGDTEAFF
-	TRBJ1-2	TRBV29-1	-	TGCAGCGTTGAAAAGGAGGGGTGGGGCTATGGCTACACCTTC	CSVEKEGWGYGYTF
-	TRBJ1-1	TRBV6-1	-	TGTGCCAGCACCTGGACAGAGGGGACTGAAGCTTTCTTT	CASTWTEGTEAFF
-	TRBJ2-3	TRBV30	-	TGTGCCTGGAGTGTAATCTCGACAGATACGCAGTATTTT	CAWSVISTDTQYF
TRBD2	TRBJ2-2	TRBV6-5	-	TGTGCCAGCAGAAGACTAGCGGGTTTACTCGGGGAGCTGTTTTTT	CASRRLAGLLGELFF
-	TRBJ1-2	TRBV10-1	-	TGCGCCAGCAGAACAAAAAACTATGGCTACACCTTC	CASRTKNYGYTF
-	TRBJ1-1	TRBV5-1	-	TGCGCCAGCACCTTAGGAGTAGACGGCGACACTGAAGCTTTCTTT	CASTLGVDGDTEAFF
-	TRBJ2-7	TRBV9	-	TGTGCCAGCAGCGAGGGGGAGATAGCGGGCTCCTACGAGCAGTACTTC	CASSEGEIAGSYEQYF
-	TRBJ1-5	TRBV30	-	TGTGCCTGGAGTGCCTCCAGGGATCAGCCCCAGCATTTT	CAWSASRDQPQHF
TRBD1	TRBJ2-1	TRBV6-1	-	TGTGCCAGCATCGGACAGGAGGTAAATGAGCAGTTCTTC	CASIGQEVNEQFF
TRBD1	TRBJ2-7	TRBV9	-	TGTGCCAGCAGCAAGACAGGGGGTTCCCGGCAGTACTTC	CASSKTGGSRQYF
-	TRBJ2-5	TRBV29-1	-	TGCAGCGTTGCGGGGGAGACAGTGACCCCAGAGACCCAGTACTTC	CSVAGETVTPETQYF
-	TRBJ1-1	TRBV6-6	-	TGTGCCAGCAGTTACGATAGGAACACTGAAGCTTTCTTT	CASSYDRNTEAFF
TRBD2	TRBJ2-1	TRBV5-1	few	TGCGCCAGCAGCTTTTCTAGCGGGCCTGCCAATGAGCAGTTCTTC	CASSFSSGPANEQFF
TRBD2	TRBJ2-3	TRBV5-1	-	TGCGCCAGCAGCTTAAGCGGGAAGAGCACAGATACGCAGTATTTT	CASSLSGKSTDTQYF
-	TRBJ1-2	TRBV2	few	TGTGCCAGCAGTTTTAACAGGGACGGCTACACCTTC	CASSFNRDGYTF
-	TRBJ2-7	TRBV18	-	TGTGCCAGCTCACCAAACGGCTACGAGCAGTACTTC	CASSPNGYEQYF
TRBD2	TRBJ2-3	TRBV5-4	-	TGTGCCAGCAGCCAGACTAGCCGCACAGATACGCAGTATTTT	CASSQTSRTDTQYF
TRBD1	TRBJ1-4	TRBV30	-	TGTGCCTTACAGGGGGCTGGGGAAAAACTGTTTTTT	CALQGAGEKLFF
-	TRBJ1-1	TRBV2	-	TGTGCCAGCAGTCTTACGCGCGACAGCCTGAACACTGAAGCTTTCTTT	CASSLTRDSLNTEAFF
-	TRBJ1-1	TRBV18	-	TGTGCCAGCTCACCAGGCACAGGGAACACTGAAGCTTTCTTT	CASSPGTGNTEAFF